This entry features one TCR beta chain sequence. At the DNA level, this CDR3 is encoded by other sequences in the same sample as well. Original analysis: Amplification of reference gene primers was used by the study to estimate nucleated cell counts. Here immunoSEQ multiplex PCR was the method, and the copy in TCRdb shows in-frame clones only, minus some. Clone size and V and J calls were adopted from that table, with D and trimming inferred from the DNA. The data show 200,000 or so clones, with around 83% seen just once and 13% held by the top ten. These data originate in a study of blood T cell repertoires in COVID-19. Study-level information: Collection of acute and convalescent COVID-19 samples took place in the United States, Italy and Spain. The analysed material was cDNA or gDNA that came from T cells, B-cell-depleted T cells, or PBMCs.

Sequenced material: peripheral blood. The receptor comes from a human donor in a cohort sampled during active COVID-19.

This chain's CDR3 is CASSASGRRETQYF. CDR3 DNA sequence: TGCGCCAGCAGTGCTAGCGGGAGACGAGAGACCCAGTACTTC. V and J are TRBV10-1 and TRBJ2-5; 10 bases line up with TRBD2. Per germline, CDR1 WNHNN and CDR2 SYGVQD (reference sequence). The CDR3 has 14 amino acids. Trimming removed 4 bases from V and 4 bases from J; junction bases left unmatched: 3.